This T cell receptor (beta chain) derives from a study of cytomegalovirus exposure and HLA in healthy donors. As for the study in general: The early release's HLA-typed donors yielded approximately 82 million unique TCRs. General study findings and limits: A later analysis by the authors found several of the most significant clusters apparently linked to common viral pathogens. The classifier reportedly diagnosed cytomegalovirus status with high sensitivity and specificity.

This clone was counted between two and nine times. The antigen is not known. V dropped 5 bases and J dropped 0 bases, with 14 bases sitting between them. Germline loops: CDR1 SEHNR, CDR2 FQNEAQ (reference sequence). The CDR3 runs 16 residues. 13 Jbeta primers and 60 Vbeta primers were used for the PCR. Using immunoSEQ multiplex PCR, the repertoire was profiled, and TCRdb retains in-frame clones only, with some absent. This table has 75,000 to 100,000 clones, 73% appearing once. Sequencing was done on a sample of PBMCs. This rearrangement joins TRBV7-9 to TRBJ2-1; a possible D gene is TRBD2 (6 bases). This sequence originates from a man aged 35 to 55 in good health and CMV-seronegative. CDR3 in DNA: TGTGCCAGCAGCAACCGGGACTTGAGCTCCTACAATGAGCAGTTCTTC. This translates into CASSNRDLSSYNEQFF. The full variable domain, completed using reference TRBV7-9 and TRBJ2-1, is DTGVSQNPRHKITKRGQNVTFRCDPISEHNRLYWYRQTLGQGPEFLTYFQNEAQLEKSRLLSDRFSAERPKGSFSTLEIQRTEQGDSAMYLCASSNRDLSSYNEQFFGPGTRLTVL.